This passage covers 14 T cell receptor beta chains from one sample sequenced in a study of blood T cells in healthy people across ages. A second PCR of 7 to 11 cycles used a sample-barcoded 5' primer and a J-beta primer mix. TCRdb independently ran MiXCR on the 5' RACE reads; one entry per CDR3 protein. This table holds about 1.8 million distinct CDR3 sequences, around 50% found once. The sample comprised blood. The source of these receptors is a woman aged 40 to 49 in good health.

The chain employs TRBV7-2 and TRBJ1-5, with D maybe TRBD1 (5 bases). The CDR3 is made up of 15 amino acids. Trimming took off 4 bases at V and 3 bases at J, with 13 bases between the two ends. Germline CDR1 reads SGHTA; CDR2 reads FQGNSA. CDR3 nucleotide sequence: TGTGCCAGCAGCTCCCCGGGACGGCTCAATCAGCCCCAGCATTTT. Its translation: CASSSPGRLNQPQHF. The variable domain in full, completed from reference TRBV7-2 and TRBJ1-5, reads GAGVSQSPSNKVTEKGKDVELRCDPISGHTALYWYRQSLGQGLEFLIYFQGNSAPDKSGLPSDRFSAERTGGSVSTLTIQRTQQEDSAVYLCASSSPGRLNQPQHFGDGTRLSIL.

This clonotype was seen only a few times. The chain couples TRBV15 to TRBJ2-3, with no clear D. CDR3 size: 11 residues. Germline CDR1 reads LNHNV; CDR2 reads YYDKDF (reference sequence). The V end lost 3 bases, the J end lost 7 bases, and 5 bases lay between the germline ends. CDR3 residues: CATSSRNTQYF. CDR3 DNA sequence: TGTGCCACCAGCAGTAGGAATACGCAGTATTTT.

This clonotype was counted once. The rearrangement links TRBV7-9 to TRBJ2-3; no clear D. CDR3 length: 17 residues. The ends were cut back, 0 bases at V and 0 bases at J, with 13 bases in the middle. Germline V lookup: CDR1 SEHNR, CDR2 FQNEAQ (reference sequence). CDR3 region: CASSLAISVGSTDTQYF. The CDR3 DNA reads as TGTGCCAGCAGCTTAGCGATTTCGGTGGGCAGCACAGATACGCAGTATTTT.

This clonotype has only a few counts. This chain connects TRBV6-1 to TRBJ2-3; 8 nucleotides match TRBD2. The CDR3 totals 14 residues. J was trimmed by 6 bases and V by 4 bases; bases with no gene match: 6. CDR1 is MNHNS, CDR2 SASEGT, per germline. The CDR3 DNA sequence: TGTGCCAGCAGTGTAGGGACTAGTATCGATACGCAGTATTTT. This translates into CASSVGTSIDTQYF.

This clonotype was observed a handful of times. The J gene is TRBJ2-4, the V gene TRBV20-1, with a tentative D call TRBD1 (6 bases). Between the trimmed V and J ends, which lost 5 bases and 0 bases, there was a span of 8 bases. The CDR3 loop spans 13 amino acids. Germline CDR1 is DFQATT and CDR2 is SNEGSKA (reference sequence). The CDR3 region has the DNA TGCAGTGCTTCGGGACAAGCCAAAAACATTCAGTACTTC. Encoded protein: CSASGQAKNIQYF.

This clonotype was picked up a small number of times. The chain links TRBV27 to TRBJ2-7, with 9 bases matching TRBD1. Germline CDR1 reads MNHEY; CDR2 reads SMNVEV (reference sequence). The V and J ends lost 3 bases and 8 bases, in that order; junction bases with no gene match: 5. The CDR3 consists of 13 residues. CDR3 in DNA: TGTGCCAGCAGTTTGCCCGGACAGGGGAAGCAGTACTTC. The encoded protein is CASSLPGQGKQYF.

This clonotype occurred a few times. The chain employs TRBV7-9 and TRBJ1-2; D is perhaps TRBD1 (6 bases). The CDR3 is 13 amino acids. Deletions cut 5 bases from V and 4 bases from J, with 11 bases between. The V gene's germline CDR1 is SEHNR and CDR2 FQNEAQ (reference sequence). In DNA, the CDR3 is TGTGCCAGCAGCCGTCTAGGGGGCTATGGCTACACCTTC. Its protein is CASSRLGGYGYTF. Full variable domain (rest looked up from reference TRBV7-9 and TRBJ1-2): DTGVSQNPRHKITKRGQNVTFRCDPISEHNRLYWYRQTLGQGPEFLTYFQNEAQLEKSRLLSDRFSAERPKGSFSTLEIQRTEQGDSAMYLCASSRLGGYGYTFGSGTRLTVV.

The chain employs TRBV20-1 and TRBJ2-3; 7 bases are shared with TRBD2. Germline V gene lookup returns CDR1 DFQATT and CDR2 SNEGSKA (reference sequence). CDR3 length: 13 residues. The CDR3: CKGGGTPTDTQYF. CDR3 coding DNA: TGCAAAGGCGGGGGAACCCCGACAGATACGCAGTATTTT.

The chain is built from TRBV7-9 and TRBJ1-6; D is perhaps TRBD1 (5 bases). CDR1 and CDR2 (germline): SEHNR, FQNEAQ (reference sequence). V was pared by 2 bases and J by 0 bases, with 17 bases between. The CDR3 totals 19 residues. The CDR3 protein is CASSLSAGHGSSYNSPLHF. The CDR3 nucleotides are TGTGCCAGCAGCTTATCGGCAGGGCATGGAAGCTCCTATAATTCACCCCTCCACTTT.

The chain recombines TRBV7-9 with TRBJ1-5; no definite D call. Trimming left V 5 bases short and J 5 bases short, with 7 bases between. The CDR3 is made up of 12 amino acids. CDR1 is SEHNR, CDR2 FQNEAQ, per germline (reference sequence). The CDR3 DNA reads as TGTGCCAGCAGCCGCGATGATCAGCCCCAGCATTTT. As protein: CASSRDDQPQHF.

In this sample, this clonotype turned up many times. V usage is TRBV20-1 and J usage is TRBJ2-5, with 11 bases fitting TRBD2. V dropped 3 bases and J dropped 2; count of bases not matched to a gene: 5. Germline CDR1 DFQATT, CDR2 SNEGSKA (reference sequence). The CDR3 contains 15 residues. The CDR3 region is CSARSSGGKQETQYF. In DNA form, the CDR3 reads TGCAGTGCTAGGTCTAGCGGGGGGAAACAAGAGACCCAGTACTTC.

This clonotype was detected only once. The rearrangement links TRBV28 to TRBJ1-2, with TRBD1 identical over 8 bases. The CDR3 covers 15 residues. The germline V gene encodes CDR1 MDHEN and CDR2 SYDVKM. V was clipped by 4 bases and J by 5 bases; unmatched bases: 9. This CDR3 reads CASSYPDRVGYGYTF. The CDR3 nucleotides are TGTGCCAGCAGTTATCCGGACAGGGTCGGGTATGGCTACACCTTC.

This clonotype was recorded many times. CDR3 residues: CSVEGTETYEQYF. The CDR3 DNA reads as TGCAGCGTTGAGGGGACAGAAACCTACGAGCAGTACTTC. The chain links TRBV29-1 to TRBJ2-7; 7 bases agree with TRBD1. J was trimmed by 2 bases and V by 3 bases; bases with no gene match: 4. Germline CDR1 reads SQVTM; CDR2 reads ANQGSEA. The CDR3 is 13 amino acids.

V and J are TRBV7-2 and TRBJ2-1, with TRBD1 identical over 9 bases. This CDR3 spans 16 amino acids. Unmatched junction bases numbered 8, after V lost 2 bases and J lost 6 bases. Germline V gene data show CDR1 as SGHTA and CDR2 as FQGNSA. CDR3 amino acids: CASSLIGRQGGNEQFF. The CDR3 region has the DNA TGTGCCAGCAGCTTAATTGGCAGACAGGGGGGCAATGAGCAGTTCTTC.